Below, 31 T cell receptor beta chains from the same sample are listed, as sequenced in a study of shared clonotypes between healthy human individuals. TCRdb's copy holds only in-frame clones and misses some; the assay was immunoSEQ multiplex PCR. The sample shows some 690,000 clones, roughly 87% of them seen only once. Sequencing was carried out using memory CD8+ T cells from PBMCs. Subset indicated: CD45RO+ cells pooled with CCR7-negative TemRA cells. The receptor set was obtained from a man between 18 and 35 years old in good health. Some clones in this sample may be carry-over from other donors' samples.

The chain links TRBV7-9 to TRBJ1-5; no clear D gene. CDR3 length: 14 amino acids. Per germline, CDR1 SEHNR and CDR2 FQNEAQ (reference sequence). Trimming cost V 5 bases and J 5 bases, with 13 bases left between them. The CDR3 nucleotides read TGTGCCAGCAGCGGGCCCCAGGCTCATCAGCCCCAGCATTTT. Translating gives CASSGPQAHQPQHF.

V and J are TRBV4-1 and TRBJ2-5; no definite D call. V was clipped by 0 bases and J by 5 bases, with 4 bases between them. Germline values: CDR1 MGHRA, CDR2 YSYEKL. The CDR3 loop spans 12 amino acids. The CDR3 loop is CASSQDLETQYF. CDR3 nucleotide sequence: TGCGCCAGCAGCCAAGACCTGGAGACCCAGTACTTC.

The gene calls are TRBV5-6 and TRBJ2-7; 11 nucleotides line up with TRBD1. The CDR3 spans 15 residues. V shed 3 bases and J 2 bases; nucleotides not matched to a gene: 4. Per the germline V gene, CDR1 is SGHDT and CDR2 is YYEEEE. The CDR3 region is CASSYGTGGAYEQYF. The CDR3 DNA reads as TGTGCCAGCAGCTACGGGACAGGGGGAGCCTACGAGCAGTACTTC.

V and J are TRBV7-9 and TRBJ2-7; 14 bases map to TRBD2. CDR3 length equals 17 residues. Germline CDR1 is SEHNR and CDR2 is FQNEAQ (reference sequence). V lost 5 bases to trimming and J lost 3 bases; unmatched junction nucleotides: 9. The CDR3 protein is CASSDYSGTSGSYEQYF. Written as DNA, the CDR3 is TGTGCCAGCAGCGATTATTCCGGGACTAGCGGGAGCTACGAGCAGTACTTC.

This clone was observed once. This chain joins TRBV18 and TRBJ2-7; 8 bases are a match to TRBD2. Losses at the gene ends were 3 bases for V and 7 bases for J; bases not matched to a gene: 11. Germline V lookup: CDR1 KGHSH, CDR2 LQKENI. This CDR3 spans 15 amino acids. CDR3 sequence: CASSPPQLAAWEQYF. The CDR3 bases are TGTGCCAGCTCACCCCCCCAACTAGCGGCCTGGGAGCAGTACTTC.

The chain employs TRBV6-1 and TRBJ1-1; D might be TRBD1 (6 bases). Trimming shortened V by 6 bases and J by 4 bases, and 15 bases separated the two germline ends. This CDR3 spans 14 amino acids. Germline values: CDR1 MNHNS, CDR2 SASEGT. CDR3 DNA sequence: TGTGCCAGCAGGAAGAGGGAGGGGGGCACTGAAGCTTTCTTT. Translated: CASRKREGGTEAFF.

This chain links TRBV21-1 with TRBJ2-7; TRBD2, the table's D call, was not compared with the DNA. TRBV21-1 has pseudogene status. The CDR3 spans 14 residues. Here the CDR3 DNA reads TGTGCCAGCAGCAGATTTCTAGACTATTACGAGCAGTACTTC. Its protein product is CASSRFLDYYEQYF.

V gene TRBV7-3 combines with J gene TRBJ1-1, with D tentatively TRBD1 (5 bases). Trimming left V 7 bases short and J 4 bases short, with 16 bases between. This CDR3 is built from 14 residues. From germline, CDR1 is SGHTA and CDR2 FQGTGA. In nucleotides, the CDR3 is TGTGCCAGCAACTCAGGCGGGGCTGGCACTGAAGCTTTCTTT. It encodes CASNSGGAGTEAFF.

The rearrangement links TRBV4-2 to TRBJ2-1; D not resolved. Germline assignment: CDR1 LGHNA and CDR2 YNFKEQ. The CDR3 has 17 amino acids. V shed 1 base and J shed 0 bases, with 13 bases lying between them. As DNA, the CDR3 is TGTGCCAGCAGCCAAGCTCTTCGACTTAGCTCCTACAATGAGCAGTTCTTC. It yields the protein CASSQALRLSSYNEQFF.

The V gene is TRBV2, the J gene TRBJ2-7; 8 nucleotides align to TRBD2. Germline V gene sequence: CDR1 SNHLY, CDR2 FYNNEI. The ends lost 1 base at V and 3 bases at J; junction bases unmatched: 5. The CDR3 length is 15 residues. The CDR3 sequence is CASSEGSGDVYEQYF. CDR3 bases: TGTGCCAGCAGTGAAGGTAGCGGGGACGTCTACGAGCAGTACTTC.

The CDR3 spells CASSWGLAGGPTGELFF. Here the CDR3 DNA reads TGTGCCAGCAGCTGGGGACTAGCGGGAGGGCCGACCGGGGAGCTGTTTTTT. This sequence joins TRBV7-6 and TRBJ2-2, with 16 bases aligning to TRBD2. After removal of 4 bases from V and 5 bases from J, the junction contained 4 bases not matched to a gene. CDR3 length: 17 amino acids. Germline V gene sequence: CDR1 SGHVS, CDR2 FNYEAQ.

The J gene is TRBJ2-7, the V gene TRBV27; tentative D call: TRBD1 (5 bases). Germline CDR1 MNHEY, CDR2 SMNVEV (reference sequence). The CDR3 runs 13 residues. The germline V and J ends were trimmed by 6 bases and 3 bases, with 12 bases remaining between them. The chain's CDR3 is CASSPDIYYEQYF. For the CDR3, the DNA is TGTGCCAGCAGCCCGGACATATACTACGAGCAGTACTTC.

The V call is TRBV27, the J call TRBJ2-7, with 14 nucleotides matching TRBD2. This CDR3 region has 16 residues. Germline loops: CDR1 MNHEY, CDR2 SMNVEV (reference sequence). V was pared by 5 bases and J by 6 bases, with 9 bases of the junction left unmatched. This chain's CDR3 is CASSQGTSGSVGEQYF. CDR3 bases: TGTGCCAGCAGTCAGGGGACTAGCGGGAGTGTAGGCGAGCAGTACTTC.

The chain joins TRBV30 to TRBJ1-4; D is undetermined. The CDR3 totals 16 residues. Germline V gene sequence: CDR1 GTSNPN, CDR2 SVGIG (reference sequence). The V gene lost 0 bases and the J gene lost 6 bases, with 17 bases spanning the gap. The CDR3 DNA follows: TGTGCCTGGAGTGTAAAGGGCCGCCGAGACGATGAAAAACTGTTTTTT. This codes for CAWSVKGRRDDEKLFF.

The rearrangement links TRBV5-5 to TRBJ1-2, with D perhaps matching TRBD1 (6 bases). Trimming stripped 3 bases from V and 6 bases from J, with 12 bases between. Germline V gene sequence: CDR1 SGHKS, CDR2 YYEKEE (reference sequence). The CDR3 covers 13 residues. Here the CDR3 reads CASSYRVVDGYTF. The CDR3 DNA sequence: TGTGCCAGCAGCTACAGGGTCGTCGATGGCTACACCTTC. Variable domain in full (rest from reference TRBV5-5 and TRBJ1-2): DAGVTQSPTHLIKTRGQQVTLRCSPISGHKSVSWYQQVLGQGPQFIFQYYEKEERGRGNFPDRFSARQFPNYSSELNVNALLLGDSALYLCASSYRVVDGYTFGSGTRLTVV.

The V gene is TRBV5-1, the J gene TRBJ1-2; D might be TRBD1 (5 bases). From germline, CDR1 is SGHRS and CDR2 YFSETQ. V was pared by 0 bases and J by 7 bases, with 10 bases between. This CDR3 is built from 13 residues. This CDR3 is CASSLVRAFGYTF. CDR3 nucleotides: TGCGCCAGCAGCTTGGTCAGGGCTTTTGGCTACACCTTC.

The chain combines TRBV4-2 with TRBJ1-2, with 10 positions matching TRBD1. The V segment lost 3 bases and the J segment 4 bases; nucleotides outside the gene matches: 17. The CDR3 has 19 residues. From germline, CDR1 is LGHNA and CDR2 YNFKEQ. The CDR3 nucleotides read TGTGCCAGCAGCCAGGACCACCGGGACAGGGGCATTAGGGGCTATGGCTACACCTTC. It translates to CASSQDHRDRGIRGYGYTF.

V and J are TRBV28 and TRBJ2-1, with 9 positions matching TRBD1. V shed 7 bases and J 5 bases; nucleotides not matched to a gene: 6. Germline CDR1 MDHEN, CDR2 SYDVKM. This CDR3 spans 14 amino acids. The CDR3 DNA sequence: TGTGCCAGCACCGGGACAGGGACCCACAATGAGCAGTTCTTC. The encoded protein is CASTGTGTHNEQFF.

This chain joins TRBV27 and TRBJ2-4; D unclear. V was clipped by 6 bases and J by 9 bases, with 15 bases between them. This CDR3 comprises 13 residues. CDR1 and CDR2 (germline): MNHEY, SMNVEV (reference sequence). The CDR3 spells CASSPDVGFIQYF. The CDR3 DNA sequence: TGTGCCAGCAGCCCGGACGTCGGGTTCATTCAGTACTTC.

A remark on this clone: A far more abundant clone sits one base away, making this likely a read error. The chain is built from TRBV7-8 and TRBJ1-2; TRBD1 aligns across 7 bases. The CDR3 is 15 amino acids. J gave up 9 bases and V 5 bases, and 15 bases lay outside the gene matches. CDR1 and CDR2 (germline): SGHVS, FQNEAQ. The CDR3 nucleotides read TGTGCCAGCAGCGGCTTCAACAGGGGCGCTTATAGCTACACCTTC. It specifies CASSGFNRGAYSYTF.

V gene TRBV9 combines with J gene TRBJ2-7; tentatively, D is TRBD1 or TRBD2 (5 bases each). Trimming stripped 0 bases from V and 0 bases from J, with 10 bases between. CDR1 is SGDLS, CDR2 YYNGEE, per germline. The CDR3 totals 15 residues. The CDR3 here is CASSVAGTLSYEQYF. For the CDR3, the DNA is TGTGCCAGCAGCGTAGCCGGGACGCTCTCCTACGAGCAGTACTTC.

The genes are TRBV4-1 and TRBJ2-3, with D unclear. The germline V gene has CDR1 MGHRA and CDR2 YSYEKL. CDR3 length: 15 residues. Trimming pared 1 base from V and 3 bases from J, leaving 11 bases between. The CDR3 DNA reads as TGCGCCAGCAGCCAAGGAGCTGCGAAGACAGATACGCAGTATTTT. Encoded protein: CASSQGAAKTDTQYF.

The chain recombines TRBV4-1 with TRBJ1-2; TRBD1 aligns across 8 bases. Germline V CDR1 and CDR2: MGHRA, YSYEKL. The J segment lost 3 bases and the V segment lost 1 base, leaving 4 bases of the junction unmatched. The CDR3 runs 15 residues. The DNA for the CDR3 is TGCGCCAGCAGCCAAGTTACAGGGGGGGACTATGGCTACACCTTC. Encoded protein: CASSQVTGGDYGYTF.

J is TRBJ2-7 and V is TRBV7-8, with D tentatively TRBD1 or TRBD2 (9 bases each). Germline V gives CDR1 SGHVS, CDR2 FQNEAQ. The CDR3 consists of 15 residues. Trimming left V 4 bases short and J 5 bases short, with 18 bases between. The CDR3, as DNA: TGTGCCAGCAGCTCTAGCGGGACAGGGAGACACGAGCAGTACTTC. The encoded protein is CASSSSGTGRHEQYF.

This chain connects TRBV7-3 to TRBJ2-7; perhaps D is TRBD1 or TRBD2 (5 bases each). The CDR3 consists of 16 residues. The germline CDR1 and CDR2 sequences are SGHTA and FQGTGA. Trimming stripped 0 bases from V and 0 bases from J, with 12 bases between. The CDR3 DNA sequence: TGTGCCAGCAGCTTAACGTTAATCGGGGCCTCCTACGAGCAGTACTTC. The encoded protein is CASSLTLIGASYEQYF.

This clone came up a few times. The CDR3 DNA follows: TGTGCCAGCAAAGGGGGGCCTGAAGCTTTCTTT. Its translation is CASKGGPEAFF. J is TRBJ1-1 and V is TRBV13, with D perhaps matching TRBD1 (6 bases). Trimming removed 7 bases at V and 6 bases at J, with 9 bases between. Germline V CDR1 and CDR2: PRHDT, FYEKMQ (reference sequence). The CDR3 contains 11 residues.

The chain is built from TRBV7-9 and TRBJ1-2; maybe TRBD1 (5 bases). Trimming left V 4 bases short and J 3 bases short, with 9 bases between. This CDR3 has 13 residues. Germline values: CDR1 SEHNR, CDR2 FQNEAQ (reference sequence). The CDR3 coding sequence is TGTGCCAGCAGCTCGCGGGGGTACTATGGCTACACCTTC. As protein: CASSSRGYYGYTF.

The chain is built from TRBV28 and TRBJ1-2; D unresolved. CDR3 length: 13 amino acids. Germline V gives CDR1 MDHEN, CDR2 SYDVKM. V lost 3 bases and J 0 bases, leaving 5 bases between the germline ends. The chain's CDR3 is CASSFKTNYGYTF. DNA for the CDR3: TGTGCCAGCAGTTTTAAGACTAACTATGGCTACACCTTC.

This sequence joins TRBV13 and TRBJ2-1; D may be TRBD1 (6 bases). The CDR3 runs to 18 residues. Germline V gene data show CDR1 as PRHDT and CDR2 as FYEKMQ (reference sequence). V lost 5 bases and J 3 bases, leaving 23 bases between the germline ends. In DNA form, the CDR3 reads TGTGCCAGCAGCCCAATGGGCGCCGGGACAAAAATCTACAATGAGCAGTTCTTC. It codes for CASSPMGAGTKIYNEQFF.

For this clone: The sample contains more than one DNA sequence encoding this CDR3. The chain couples TRBV27 to TRBJ2-7, with TRBD1 as a possible D gene (6 bases). The CDR3 is 13 amino acids. Germline V lookup: CDR1 MNHEY, CDR2 SMNVEV (reference sequence). V lost 5 bases to trimming and J lost 4 bases, with 12 bases between them. The CDR3: CASSPRGGYEQYF. CDR3 sequence (DNA): TGTGCCAGCAGTCCGAGAGGGGGATACGAGCAGTACTTC.

V usage is TRBV27 and J usage is TRBJ2-7; D unresolved. Germline V gene data show CDR1 as MNHEY and CDR2 as SMNVEV (reference sequence). CDR3 length equals 15 residues. V was pared by 5 bases and J by 3 bases, with 17 bases between. The CDR3 reads CASSPRAQWGYEQYF. The CDR3 nucleotides are TGTGCCAGCAGTCCCCGGGCCCAGTGGGGCTACGAGCAGTACTTC.